This TCR beta chain was retrieved from a study of T cell responses to AZD1222 COVID-19 vaccine. Study-wide results and caveats: Increases in Spike-specific TCR breadth and depth were seen after two AZD1222 doses. Clonal diversity was possibly underestimated, and white British individuals and females predominated among donors. Baseline antibody screening turned up just a handful of seropositive AZD1222 recipients.

In germline, CDR1 is MNHNY, CDR2 SVGAGI (reference sequence). The length of the CDR3 is 15 residues. V shed 6 bases and J 4 bases; nucleotides not matched to a gene: 8. On this clone: Its matching antigen is unknown.

Sequencing used immunoSEQ multiplex PCR; TCRdb keeps in-frame clones, though not all of them. The repertoire holds over 95,000 clones, around 89% seen once, with roughly 7.7% in the top ten. V gene TRBV6-6 combines with J gene TRBJ2-3; 9 bases align to TRBD1. The sequence was obtained from an adult in good health. Here the sequenced sample was peripheral blood, taken on day 0 of AZD1222 vaccination. CDR3 bases: TGTGCCAGCAGCGTGGGACAGGGCGGCCCAGATACGCAGTATTTT. Encoded protein: CASSVGQGGPDTQYF.